This T cell receptor (beta chain) originates from a study of graft-versus-host responses after intestinal transplantation (dated by TCRdb to 2020 to 2022). Study-wide context: Recipients received multivisceral, liver-intestinal, or isolated intestinal transplants. All recipients received anti-thymocyte globulin induction followed by maintenance tacrolimus and steroids for around three years. Bulk TCR-beta CDR3 sequencing was used to track graft-versus-host and host-versus-graft alloreactive T cell clones in the graft, circulation and bone marrow after intestinal transplantation. Alloreactive clones were identified by sequencing pre-transplant mixed lymphocyte reaction products and comparing these products with unstimulated pre-transplant donor and recipient T cells. The cohort enrolled fewer than 25 intestinal transplant recipients including one retransplant, and a few patients lacking pretransplant specimens were excluded. Donor T cell macrochimerism was defined as a peak of at least 4% donor T cells among recipient peripheral blood mononuclear cells. Rather than going through the commercial service, samples from a few later patients were sequenced in-house on an Illumina MiSeq and processed with MiXCR. Overall results and qualifications from the work: The relatively low number and heterogeneity of intestinal transplant patients limited the conclusions. GvH clones were detected in recipient bone marrow, and some appeared earlier in ileal mucosa or blood, consistent with an intestinal mucosal origin. In patients with donor T cell macrochimerism, the allografts had high GvH to HvG T cell clonal ratios. Early after transplant, declines in HvG clones were associated with peak levels of circulating GvH clones.

Taken with the paper, the label for time point translates to: cells obtained before transplantation from donor or recipient. CD3+CD4+ and CD3+CD8+ populations were FACS-sorted from unstimulated pre-transplant donor and recipient cells taken from spleen or lymph nodes. Remarks on this clone: No cognate antigen has been identified for it. The input lacks base qualities; no much larger clone sits a single base away.

Trimming removed 0 bases from V and 9 bases from J; the gene matches leave 7 bases unexplained. The germline V gene gives CDR1 as KGHSY and CDR2 as FQNENV. The CDR3 covers 16 residues, taking in both the cysteine and the phenylalanine. The only DNA kept is the CDR3, 48 bases in frame from the first base. Library prep was done by the immunoSEQ multiplex PCR assay. For most patients, genomic DNA was isolated with the Qiagen DNeasy Blood and Tissue Kit and shipped frozen to Adaptive Biotechnologies for TCR sequencing. For most patients, genomic DNA was subjected to high-throughput TCR-beta CDR3 sequencing by Adaptive Biotechnologies. Per the authors' processing: TCR sequencing data for around 19 patients were retrieved from Adaptive's ImmunoSEQ software; three other patients were processed with MiXCR and VDJtools. To correct CD4 versus CD8 sorting errors, sequences present in both subsets at a frequency ratio below 5:1 were removed. Because the origin of CDR3 nucleotide sequences shared between donor and recipient could not be assigned, those sequences were removed. To count as alloreactive, a clone needed at least 2-fold expansion over unstimulated cells and a minimum CFSE-low frequency of 0.002% (template counts) or 0.001% (read counts). Clones were considered mappable if detected in sequenced pre-transplant spleen, lymph node, or MLR CFSE-low populations of the donor or recipient. Cumulative frequency of alloreactive clones was calculated as a percentage of all sequences weighted by copy number. TCRdb mirrors the immuneACCESS table, restricted to in-frame sequences. Some clones are absent from its copies; in checked studies, under half trace to an unresolved V gene, and the reason for the others is unknown. The V and J calls and clone size were taken over from that table, and D and trimming were inferred from the DNA. For this sample the table gives roughly 77,000 clones, of which roughly 90% were detected only once. Jointly, the top ten make up nearly 2.5% of the sample.

This sample comprised unstimulated CD8+ T cells sorted from spleen or lymph node cells, obtained before intestinal transplant. The receptor chain draws on TRBV16 and TRBJ2-1; 11 bases in the junction line up with TRBD2. This sequence originates from a human donor who received an intestinal transplant. The nucleotide sequence is given as TGTGCCAGCAGCCAATCGGTTAGCGGGGGGGCAAGTGAGCAGTTCTTC. The translation is CASSQSVSGGASEQFF.